This T cell receptor (beta chain) was sequenced in a study of T cell repertoires in cytomegalovirus infection. Overall study: TCR beta signatures that were public indicated CMV infection and matching HLA type.

Study-wide findings and caveats: People with CMV and the relevant HLA were identified by cumulative public TCR beta family frequency.

Germline CDR1 SNHLY, CDR2 FYNNEI. V was pared by 6 bases and J by 4 bases, with 9 bases between. This CDR3 comprises 12 residues. MiXCR, run by TCRdb on the reads, gives a single entry per CDR3 protein. The data show about 360,000 distinct CDR3 sequences, with roughly 20% seen just once and around 10% held by the top ten. Comments on this clonotype: Its antigen is unknown.

Sequencing used PBMCs. The chain uses TRBV2 and TRBJ2-5; D gene unclear. The clonotype originates from a human donor in good health (CMV status not recorded). Some clones in this sample may be carry-over from other donors' samples. CDR3 amino acids: CASRVSLETQYF. The CDR3 bases are TGTGCCAGCAGAGTTAGCCTAGAGACCCAGTACTTC. Drawing the rest from reference TRBV2 and TRBJ2-5, the complete variable domain is EPEVTQTPSHQVTQMGQEVILRCVPISNHLYFYWYRQILGQKVEFLVSFYNNEISEKSEIFDDQFSVERPDGSNFTLKIRSTKLEDSAMYFCASRVSLETQYFGPGTRLLVL.